These 10 T cell receptor beta chains share one sample of origin, sequenced in a study of T cells after yellow fever vaccination. One entry per CDR3 protein results from TCRdb running MiXCR on the 5' RACE reads. The sample holds roughly 120,000 distinct CDR3 sequences, 8.4% seen once. Sequences were derived from CD8+ T cells sorted from PBMCs, sampled 45 days after the yellow fever booster vaccination. The receptors derive from a man younger than 40 who received the YFV17D yellow fever vaccine.

This clonotype was recorded a few times. CDR3: CASSELEENEQFF. The CDR3 nucleotides read TGCGCCAGCAGTGAGTTAGAGGAGAATGAGCAGTTCTTC. The rearrangement uses TRBV10-2 and TRBJ2-1, with D uncertain. V lost 1 base, J lost 7 bases, and 8 bases lay in between. The CDR3 consists of 13 residues. Germline V CDR1 and CDR2: WSHSY, SAAADI.

This clonotype was seen ten or more times. V and J are TRBV15 and TRBJ2-7, with D uncertain. Germline-derived CDR1 and CDR2 are LNHNV and YYDKDF (reference sequence). The CDR3 length is 15 residues. V was clipped by 0 bases and J by 0 bases, with 9 bases between them. The CDR3: CATSRDIANSYEQYF. In nucleotides, the CDR3 is TGTGCCACCAGCAGAGATATAGCTAACTCCTACGAGCAGTACTTC.

Ten or more counts support this clonotype. This chain links TRBV20-1 with TRBJ2-7, with 11 bases identical to TRBD2. This CDR3 region has 13 residues. Germline V CDR1 and CDR2: DFQATT, SNEGSKA (reference sequence). V was pared by 5 bases and J by 3 bases, with 3 bases of the junction left unmatched. The DNA for the CDR3 is TGCAGTGCTCTCGGGACTAGCGGCTACGAGCAGTACTTC. This encodes CSALGTSGYEQYF.

The chain employs TRBV6-2 or TRBV6-3 and TRBJ2-1; 12 bases agree with TRBD2. Germline loops: CDR1 MNHEY, CDR2 SVGEGT. V lost 8 bases, J lost 6 bases, and 26 bases stayed unmatched. The CDR3 spans 21 residues. The DNA for the CDR3 is TGTGCCAGCCGGGGAGGGGACTTTTTGACTAGCGGGAGTAGGAGTACCAATGAGCAGTTCTTC. It yields the protein CASRGGDFLTSGSRSTNEQFF.

There are a few counts of this clonotype. This chain joins TRBV5-1 and TRBJ2-7; D could derive from TRBD1 or TRBD2 (5 bases each). Trimming took 4 bases from V and 0 from J, leaving 11 bases between them. Germline lookup yields CDR1 SGHRS and CDR2 YFSETQ. The length of the CDR3 is 14 residues. The CDR3 DNA follows: TGCGCCAGCAGCCCAGCCGGGACCTCCTACGAGCAGTACTTC. The encoded protein is CASSPAGTSYEQYF.

There are many counts of this clonotype. The chain recombines TRBV7-9 with TRBJ2-5, with a weak D call TRBD2 (5 bases). V gave up 1 base and J gave up 10 bases, with 10 bases separating them. Germline V gene lookup returns CDR1 SEHNR and CDR2 FQNEAQ (reference sequence). CDR3 length: 12 amino acids. DNA of the CDR3: TGTGCCAGCAGCTTAGGGGGAGAGGTCCAGTACTTC. Translating gives CASSLGGEVQYF.

The chain employs TRBV28 and TRBJ2-6; D is unresolved. Trimming removed 2 bases from V and 0 bases from J, with 5 bases in between. The germline CDR1 and CDR2 sequences are MDHEN and SYDVKM. CDR3 length: 15 residues. The CDR3 is CASSLRISGANVLTF. Written as DNA, the CDR3 is TGTGCCAGCAGTTTAAGGATCTCTGGGGCCAACGTCCTGACTTTC.

Only a few counts were recorded for this clonotype. The CDR3 DNA reads as TGCGCCAGCAGCCAAGATGGGACTAGCCATGCGTATGAGCAGTTCTTC. Translating gives CASSQDGTSHAYEQFF. The rearrangement joins TRBV4-3 to TRBJ2-1; 9 positions match TRBD2. The V gene end was trimmed by 0 bases and the J gene end by 8 bases; junction bases not matched to a gene: 8. In germline, CDR1 is LGHNA, CDR2 YSLEER. This CDR3 spans 16 amino acids.

Many counts were recorded for this clonotype. This chain links TRBV6-1 with TRBJ2-2, with 12 bases that match TRBD2. The V gene's germline CDR1 is MNHNS and CDR2 SASEGT. The CDR3 sequence is 16 residues long. V was clipped by 5 bases and J by 7 bases; unmatched bases: 8. CDR3 amino acids: CASSPLAGGPDGELFF. As DNA, the CDR3 is TGTGCCAGCAGTCCTCTAGCGGGAGGGCCGGACGGGGAGCTGTTTTTT.

This clonotype has a count of ten or more. J is TRBJ2-1 and V is TRBV5-5; TRBD2 agrees at 9 bases. Trimming cost V 3 bases and J 9 bases; bases outside gene matches: 7. Germline-derived CDR1 and CDR2 are SGHKS and YYEKEE (reference sequence). The CDR3 has 14 amino acids. CDR3 nucleotides: TGTGCCAGCAGCTCGCCGGGACTAGCTTCTGAGCAGTTCTTC. It is translated as CASSSPGLASEQFF.